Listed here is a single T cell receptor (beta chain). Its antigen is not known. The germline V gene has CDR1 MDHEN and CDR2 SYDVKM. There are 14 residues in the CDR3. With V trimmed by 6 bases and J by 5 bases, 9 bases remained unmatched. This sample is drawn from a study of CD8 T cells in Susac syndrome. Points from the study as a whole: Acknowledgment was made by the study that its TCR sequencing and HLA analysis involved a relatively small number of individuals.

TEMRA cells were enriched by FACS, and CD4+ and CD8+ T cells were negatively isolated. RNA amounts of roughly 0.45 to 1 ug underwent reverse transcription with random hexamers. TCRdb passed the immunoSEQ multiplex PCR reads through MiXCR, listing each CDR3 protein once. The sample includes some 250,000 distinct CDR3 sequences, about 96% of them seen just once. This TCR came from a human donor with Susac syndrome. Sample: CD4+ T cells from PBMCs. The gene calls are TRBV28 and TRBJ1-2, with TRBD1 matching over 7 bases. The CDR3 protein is CASRKTGNRYGYTF. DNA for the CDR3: TGTGCCAGCAGAAAGACAGGGAACCGGTATGGCTACACCTTC.